This T cell receptor beta chain was recovered during a study of cytomegalovirus exposure and HLA in healthy donors. As for the study in general: Counted in an early data release were 65 million to 100 million unique TCRs from HLA-typed donors.

Primers: 60 Vbeta forward and 13 Jbeta reverse. The data were produced by immunoSEQ multiplex PCR, yet TCRdb's version contains in-frame clones alone and is incomplete. The top ten clones hold around 5.6% of a sample with more than 90,000 clones, approximately 60% of them seen once. Germline CDR1 and CDR2: SGHDT and YYEEEE. V was pared by 4 bases and J by 3 bases, with 13 bases between. The CDR3 has 14 amino acids. Note on this clone: No antigen is known for it.

Findings of the study overall: A previous analysis found most TCR beta V segments productive roughly 90% or roughly 30% of the time. Several of the most significant clusters appeared linked to common viral pathogens, based on a later analysis.

Sequenced material: PBMCs. This TCR derives from a boy between 10 and 17 years old in good health and CMV-seropositive. The rearrangement uses TRBV5-6 and TRBJ1-1; D gene ambiguous. This CDR3 is CASSPPVTDTEAFF. The DNA of the CDR3 is TGTGCCAGCAGCCCCCCGGTCACGGACACTGAAGCTTTCTTT.